This TCR beta chain comes out of a study of cytomegalovirus exposure and HLA in healthy donors. Whole-study context: Genotyping showed less than 85% of a few hundred donors falling in the Caucasian-associated ancestry cluster. Study results and limitations: There were several of the most significant clusters that appeared linked to common viral pathogens in a later analysis. In an earlier analysis, productive rearrangement rates for most beta V segments clustered near 90% or 30%.

PCR employed 60 Vbeta and 13 Jbeta primers. Clones were read by immunoSEQ multiplex PCR, and TCRdb kept only the in-frame ones, dropping some. The sample records some 110,000 clones, approximately 80% being singletons. The germline V gene has CDR1 LGHNA and CDR2 YNFKEQ. The CDR3 totals 15 residues. Trimming removed 0 bases from V and 6 bases from J, with 12 bases in between. About this clone: Its target is not known.

Sequencing was carried out using PBMCs. The TCR comes from a middle-aged man in good health and CMV-seronegative. V usage is TRBV4-2 and J usage is TRBJ1-5; D not resolved. Here the CDR3 reads CASSQETGYSQPQHF. The CDR3, as DNA: TGTGCCAGCAGCCAAGAAACCGGGTATAGTCAGCCCCAGCATTTT.